The following is a TCR beta chain sequence with its context. This clonotype was counted ten times or more. Its antigen is currently not known. No quality values exist for individual bases; no much larger clone is one base distant. V sheds 0 bases and J sheds 0 bases, leaving 17 bases between their ends. From cysteine to phenylalanine, the CDR3 is 18 amino acids long. Only CDR3 DNA is held: 54 bases, read in frame from base 1. CDR1 and CDR2 are drawn from the germline V gene (reference sequence): SGHNT, YYREEE. The sample originates from a study of T cells after yellow fever vaccination (dated by TCRdb to the late 2010s). About the study as a whole: The SMART-Seq v4 Ultra Low Input RNA kit was used to prepare libraries from fractions with low cell numbers. Two healthy male donors made up the cohort, one aged 18 to 30 years and the other aged 30 to 40 years. Blood was drawn at multiple timepoints before and after primary and secondary immunization, with bulk PBMC replicates and cell subsets isolated. To follow T-cell clones before and after both primary and booster YFV17D yellow fever vaccination, bulk TCR alpha and beta repertoires underwent longitudinal sequencing.

The label giving this sample's treatment or condition can be read as: live attenuated yellow fever vaccine strain. PBMCs were isolated from peripheral blood using a standard Ficoll-Paque protocol. Dynabeads CD4 and CD8 positive selection kits were used to isolate CD4 and CD8 T-cell fractions. RNA was extracted with TriZol from bulk PBMCs, CD4 and CD8 fractions, and dextramer-positive and dextramer-negative fractions. Sequencer: Illumina NovaSeq 6000. TCR cDNA was made using 5'RACE template switching, a step that added a universal primer site and unique molecular identifiers. Priming for cDNA synthesis came from both the TCR alpha and TCR beta constant segments. Library amplification involved two PCR steps, and the second step added sample barcodes and sequencing adapters. Libraries were sequenced on Illumina HiSeq 2500 (2x100 bp) or NovaSeq (2x150 bp). In the paper's pipeline: Reads were demultiplexed and collapsed into UMI consensus sequences with MIGEC, and V(D)J alignment was performed with MiXCR. Vaccine-responding clonotypes were identified with edgeR using replicate PBMC samples, with FDR below 0.01 and a log2 fold change above 5 up to day 15 being required. Each bulk clonotype was labeled CD4 or CD8 based on which sequenced repertoire, CD4 or CD8, contained the clonotype at higher abundance. TCRdb reworked the public reads: Q25 trimming with fastp, MiXCR clone assembly, productive beta chains retained. Rows merge per CDR3 protein into single entries with the most common DNA and genes. The V and J calls and clone size are TCRdb's, not the authors'. For this sample there are approximately 260,000 distinct CDR3 sequences; 5.2% appear just once. Approximately 3.5% of the sample is taken by the ten largest.

General findings and caveats noted by the study authors: Compared with the primary T-cell response, the secondary T-cell response was weaker but faster, peaking on day 5 rather than day 15. Because only two donors were included in the study, the extent to which the findings can be generalized is limited. A small fraction of clonotypes appeared in both the CD4 and CD8 compartments, likely as a result of convergent recombination. Most clones expanded after primary vaccination (approximately 96% of CD4 and approximately 86% of CD8) were re-detected after the booster, suggesting that broad memory maintenance occurred. FACS-sorted repertoires could contain abundant contaminating clonotypes from the bulk population, so computational filtering was required.

Specimen: CD4+ T cells sorted from PBMCs, collected on the day of the yellow fever booster vaccination. This clonotype originated in a man between 18 and 29 years old who received the YFV17D yellow fever vaccine. The receptor chain draws on TRBV5-4 and TRBJ2-3, with the D gene too uncertain to name. This receptor has the CDR3 CASSLAAGSIASTDTQYF. Here is the DNA: TGTGCCAGCAGCTTGGCGGCAGGCAGTATTGCTAGCACAGATACGCAGTATTTT.